Included here is one T cell receptor (beta chain) sequence, with context. The data belong to a study of chronic HIV infection and antiretroviral therapy. TCRdb passed the 5' RACE reads through MiXCR, listing each CDR3 protein once. The sample lists 30,000 to 45,000 distinct CDR3 sequences, 8.2% occurring once. This CDR3 has 14 amino acids. Germline V gene sequence: CDR1 SGHNT, CDR2 YYREEE (reference sequence). V gave up 4 bases and J gave up 3 bases; unmatched junction bases: 2. Sample: peripheral blood. This sequence originates from an adult who had HIV and had not received antiretroviral therapy, or was an uninfected healthy control (not recorded which). The chain carries TRBV5-4 and TRBJ2-5, with TRBD2 identical over 11 bases. CDR3 amino acids: CASSRGLAEETQYF. The CDR3, as DNA: TGTGCCAGCAGCAGGGGACTAGCGGAAGAGACCCAGTACTTC.